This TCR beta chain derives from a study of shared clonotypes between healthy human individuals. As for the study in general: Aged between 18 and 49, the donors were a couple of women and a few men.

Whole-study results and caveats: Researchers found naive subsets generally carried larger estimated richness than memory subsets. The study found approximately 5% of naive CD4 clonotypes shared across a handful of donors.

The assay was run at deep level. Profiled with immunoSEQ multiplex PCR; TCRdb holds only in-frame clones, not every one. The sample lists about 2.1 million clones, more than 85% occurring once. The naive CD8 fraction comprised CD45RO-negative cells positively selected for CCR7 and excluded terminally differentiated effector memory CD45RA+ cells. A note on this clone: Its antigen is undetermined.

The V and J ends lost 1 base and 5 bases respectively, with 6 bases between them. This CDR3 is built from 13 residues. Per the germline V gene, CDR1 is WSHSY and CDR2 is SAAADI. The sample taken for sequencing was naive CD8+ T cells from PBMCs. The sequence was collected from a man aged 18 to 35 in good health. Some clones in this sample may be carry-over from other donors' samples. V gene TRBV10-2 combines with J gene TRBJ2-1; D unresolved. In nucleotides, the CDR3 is TGCGCCAGCAGTGAGTGGTGGGACAATGAGCAGTTCTTC. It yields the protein CASSEWWDNEQFF.